These 11 T cell receptor beta chains were sequenced from one sample in a study of blood T cell repertoires in COVID-19. Profiled with immunoSEQ multiplex PCR; TCRdb holds only in-frame clones, not every one. This sample has 100,000 to 150,000 clones, with about 86% found just once. The sequencing sample was made of PBMCs or T cells enriched from blood (not recorded which). Receptors were obtained from a woman in her fifties or sixties who had recovered from COVID-19.

The chain couples TRBV2 to TRBJ2-3, with TRBD2 as a possible D gene (7 bases). Germline loops: CDR1 SNHLY, CDR2 FYNNEI. This CDR3 is 15 amino acids long. V lost 3 bases and J 3 bases, leaving 13 bases between the germline ends. The CDR3: CASSDMGGRTDTQYF. The CDR3 coding sequence is TGTGCCAGCAGTGATATGGGGGGGCGGACAGATACGCAGTATTTT.

The table lists this clone with a few counts. The genes are TRBV9 and TRBJ2-7, with 9 bases aligning to TRBD1. The CDR3 has 14 amino acids. Trimming took 5 bases from V and 4 from J; bases not matched to a gene: 7. Germline V gives CDR1 SGDLS, CDR2 YYNGEE. CDR3 DNA sequence: TGTGCCAGCAGTCGAACAGGGGGCGGGTACGAGCAGTACTTC. This gives the protein CASSRTGGGYEQYF.

This chain links TRBV9 with TRBJ2-3; TRBD2 matches at 7 bases. The V and J ends lost 4 bases and 3 bases, in that order; junction bases with no gene match: 11. Germline loops: CDR1 SGDLS, CDR2 YYNGEE. CDR3 size: 16 residues. DNA for the CDR3: TGTGCCAGCAGCCTCATCGGCGGGGGTGTAACAGATACGCAGTATTTT. Translation: CASSLIGGGVTDTQYF. The full variable domain, completed using reference TRBV9 and TRBJ2-3, is DSGVTQTPKHLITATGQRVTLRCSPRSGDLSVYWYQQSLDQGLQFLIQYYNGEERAKGNILERFSAQQFPDLHSELNLSSLELGDSALYFCASSLIGGGVTDTQYFGPGTRLTVL.

This clone was seen once. The rearrangement links TRBV5-8 to TRBJ1-2; TRBD1 matches at 7 bases. From germline, CDR1 is SGHTS and CDR2 YDEGEE. The CDR3 length is 16 residues. V gave up 4 bases and J gave up 3 bases; unmatched junction bases: 12. CDR3 coding DNA: TGTGCCAGCAGCGCACGCCGGGACAGAGGGGACTATGGCTACACCTTC. Encoded protein: CASSARRDRGDYGYTF.

The chain uses TRBV9 and TRBJ2-6; maybe TRBD2 (5 bases). Germline V CDR1 and CDR2: SGDLS, YYNGEE. Trimming pared 4 bases from V and 3 bases from J, leaving 8 bases between. The CDR3 loop spans 14 amino acids. DNA for the CDR3: TGTGCCAGCAGCCCGGCGGGTGGGGCCAACGTCCTGACTTTC. It encodes CASSPAGGANVLTF.

There are a few counts of this clone. The chain links TRBV12-3 or TRBV12-4 to TRBJ1-2; maybe TRBD1 (5 bases). Trimming removed 2 bases at V and 4 bases at J, with 8 bases between. The CDR3 is 13 residues long. The CDR3 loop is CASSLRQTYGYTF. In nucleotides, the CDR3 is TGTGCCAGCAGTTTAAGACAGACCTATGGCTACACCTTC.

This chain uses TRBV11-2 with TRBJ2-2; 8 bases fit TRBD1. V lost 3 bases, J lost 1 base, and 4 bases stayed unmatched. Germline loops: CDR1 SGHAT, CDR2 FQNNGV. The CDR3 extends over 16 amino acids. CDR3 sequence reads: CASSFSGTGNTGELFF. The CDR3 DNA follows: TGTGCCAGCAGCTTTTCCGGGACAGGGAACACCGGGGAGCTGTTTTTT.

V and J are TRBV12-3 or TRBV12-4 and TRBJ2-7; TRBD2 matches 7 bases. The CDR3 sequence is 12 residues long. The junction had 1 base not matched to a gene; V was cut back by 2 bases and J by 6 bases. The CDR3 DNA follows: TGTGCCAGCAGTTTATGGACTAGCGAGCAGTACTTC. It specifies CASSLWTSEQYF.

The rearrangement links TRBV19 to TRBJ1-5; TRBD1 agrees at 8 bases. Germline V gives CDR1 LNHDA, CDR2 SQIVND (reference sequence). Trimming took 7 bases from V and 6 from J; bases not matched to a gene: 5. The CDR3 loop spans 13 amino acids. CDR3 in DNA: TGTGCCAGTACCGGGACAGGAGGTCAGCCCCAGCATTTT. Protein: CASTGTGGQPQHF. Based on the CDR3 plus reference TRBV19 and TRBJ1-5, the full variable domain is DGGITQSPKYLFRKEGQNVTLSCEQNLNHDAMYWYRQDPGQGLRLIYYSQIVNDFQKGDIAEGYSVSREKKESFPLTVTSAQKNPTAFYLCASTGTGGQPQHFGDGTRLSIL.

The CDR3 DNA reads as TGTGCCAGCAGTGAACAGATCGCCAACACCATATATTTT. Its protein product is CASSEQIANTIYF. The rearrangement joins TRBV6-1 to TRBJ1-3, with unresolved D. Trimming stripped 2 bases from V and 7 bases from J, with 9 bases between. Germline assignment: CDR1 MNHNS and CDR2 SASEGT. This CDR3 is built from 13 residues.

The V and J genes are TRBV6-6 and TRBJ2-7, with D possibly being TRBD1 (6 bases). The V end lost 6 bases, the J end lost 6 bases, and 21 bases lay between the germline ends. Germline V CDR1 and CDR2: MNHNY, SVGAGI (reference sequence). This CDR3 spans 15 amino acids. CDR3 amino acids: CASSYRRQEKFEQYF. The CDR3 bases are TGTGCCAGCAGCTATCGAAGACAGGAGAAATTCGAGCAGTACTTC.